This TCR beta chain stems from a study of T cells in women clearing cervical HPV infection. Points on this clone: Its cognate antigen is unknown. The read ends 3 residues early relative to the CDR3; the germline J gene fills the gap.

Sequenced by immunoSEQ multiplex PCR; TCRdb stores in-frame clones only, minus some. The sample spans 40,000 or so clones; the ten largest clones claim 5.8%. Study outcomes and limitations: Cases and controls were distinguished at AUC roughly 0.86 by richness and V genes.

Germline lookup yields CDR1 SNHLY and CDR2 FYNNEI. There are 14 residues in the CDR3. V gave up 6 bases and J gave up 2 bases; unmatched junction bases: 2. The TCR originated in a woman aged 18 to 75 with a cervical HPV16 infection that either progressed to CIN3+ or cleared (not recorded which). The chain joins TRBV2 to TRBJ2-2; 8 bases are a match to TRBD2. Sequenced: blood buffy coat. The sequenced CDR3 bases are TGTGCCAGCAGACTAGCGGTTAACACCGGGGAG. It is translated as CASRLAVNTGE. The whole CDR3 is CASRLAVNTGELFF.